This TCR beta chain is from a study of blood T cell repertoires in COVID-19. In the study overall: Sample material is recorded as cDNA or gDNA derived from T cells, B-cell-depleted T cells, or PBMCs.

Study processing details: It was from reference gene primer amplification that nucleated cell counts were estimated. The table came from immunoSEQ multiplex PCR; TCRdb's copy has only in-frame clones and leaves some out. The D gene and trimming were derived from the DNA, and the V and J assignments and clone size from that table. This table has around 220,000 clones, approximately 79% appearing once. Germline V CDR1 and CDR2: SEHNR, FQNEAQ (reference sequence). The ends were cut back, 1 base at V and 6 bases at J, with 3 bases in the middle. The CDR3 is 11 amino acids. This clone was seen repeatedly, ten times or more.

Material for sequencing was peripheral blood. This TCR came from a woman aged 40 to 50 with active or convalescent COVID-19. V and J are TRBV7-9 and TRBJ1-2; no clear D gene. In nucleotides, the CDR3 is TGTGCCAGCAGCTTAGTCGATGGCTACACCTTC. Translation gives CASSLVDGYTF.